This T cell receptor beta chain was recorded in a study of T cells after yellow fever vaccination. CDR1 is SGHDT and CDR2 is YYEEEE in the germline V gene. The V and J ends lost 4 bases and 7 bases, in that order; junction bases with no gene match: 8. The CDR3 has 16 residues. TCRdb called the 5' RACE reads again in MiXCR, with one record for every CDR3 protein. Among 500,000 to 650,000 distinct CDR3 sequences listed, less than 20% were seen once. This clonotype was observed a single time. This specimen consisted of PBMCs, obtained roughly 5 days after the first yellow fever vaccination. The rearrangement joins TRBV5-6 to TRBJ2-1, with 13 bases that match TRBD2. The receptor's source is a man aged 18 to 29 who received the YFV17D yellow fever vaccine. As DNA, the CDR3 is TGTGCCAGCAGCCCAGGGACTAGCGGGGCGAGGAATGAGCAGTTCTTC. Amino acid sequence: CASSPGTSGARNEQFF.